The rows below give T cell receptor beta chains drawn from one sample of a study of OX40 agonist ivuxolimab in advanced cancers. Produced via immunoSEQ multiplex PCR; TCRdb's table is partial and in-frame only. The table includes around 76,000 clones, 60% to 80% detected once. This sample comprised CD4+ or CD8+ T cells sorted from blood, obtained in a trial of the OX40 agonist ivuxolimab. The receptors originated from an adult with an advanced solid tumor such as melanoma, head and neck, liver or kidney cancer. The CDR3 runs from the conserved cysteine through the conserved F or W. D genes are given only for firm matches. Clone size is stated in some rows and not others, as once, few, many or a class when expanded.

D: NA
size: NA
J: TRBJ1-4
V: TRBV25-1
CDR3: CASSESGRLNEKLFF
DNA: TGTGCCAGCAGTGAATCTGGGAGGTTAAATGAAAAACTGTTTTTT

D: NA
size: NA
J: TRBJ1-1
V: TRBV4-1
CDR3: CASSPLRATFGAFF
DNA: TGCGCCAGCAGCCCACTCCGGGCCACCTTCGGAGCTTTCTTT

D: NA
size: NA
J: TRBJ1-2
V: TRBV15
CDR3: CATSSKTVSFNGYTF
DNA: TGTGCCACCAGCTCGAAGACAGTCTCTTTCAATGGCTACACCTTC

D: NA
size: NA
J: TRBJ2-2
V: TRBV19
CDR3: CASSPRAGYTGELFF
DNA: TGTGCCAGTAGCCCGAGGGCAGGCTACACCGGGGAGCTGTTTTTT

D: NA
size: NA
J: TRBJ2-6
V: TRBV6-5
CDR3: CASSYSKSSGANVLTF
DNA: TGTGCCAGCAGTTACTCGAAAAGCTCTGGGGCCAACGTCCTGACTTTC

D: TRBD1
size: NA
J: TRBJ1-1
V: TRBV7-2
CDR3: CASSLAGTGTTEAFF
DNA: TGTGCCAGCAGCTTAGCCGGGACAGGGACCACTGAAGCTTTCTTT

D: NA
size: NA
J: TRBJ2-1
V: TRBV6-1
CDR3: CASSEATTYNEQFF
DNA: TGTGCCAGCAGTGAAGCGACTACCTACAATGAGCAGTTCTTC

D: NA
size: NA
J: TRBJ2-1
V: TRBV28
CDR3: CASSLRVQEQFF
DNA: TGTGCCAGCAGTTTAAGAGTACAGGAGCAGTTCTTC

D: NA
size: NA
J: TRBJ1-1
V: TRBV15
CDR3: CATSRELASTEAFF
DNA: TGTGCCACCAGCAGAGAGCTAGCGAGCACTGAAGCTTTCTTT

D: TRBD2
size: NA
J: TRBJ2-4
V: TRBV11-2
CDR3: CASSLDAGVAGGPISDIQYF
DNA: TGTGCCAGCAGCTTAGATGCGGGGGTAGCGGGAGGGCCGATCTCGGACATTCAGTACTTC

D: TRBD2
size: NA
J: TRBJ2-5
V: TRBV29-1
CDR3: CSVDWGGAAGGAQYF
DNA: TGCAGCGTTGACTGGGGGGGGGCCGCGGGGGGCGCCCAGTACTTC

D: NA
size: few
J: TRBJ2-3
V: TRBV5-5
CDR3: CASSRWGTDTQYF
DNA: TGTGCCAGCAGCCGTTGGGGCACAGATACGCAGTATTTT

D: TRBD1
size: NA
J: TRBJ1-1
V: TRBV28
CDR3: CASSLGTVRTEAFF
DNA: TGTGCCAGCAGTTTAGGGACAGTGAGGACTGAAGCTTTCTTT

D: NA
size: NA
J: TRBJ1-5
V: TRBV6-1
CDR3: CASTAGSGQPQHF
DNA: TGTGCCAGCACCGCAGGGTCTGGACAGCCCCAGCATTTT

D: NA
size: NA
J: TRBJ1-5
V: TRBV2
CDR3: CASRFDGGGDQPQHF
DNA: TGTGCCAGCAGATTCGACGGCGGCGGAGATCAGCCCCAGCATTTT

D: NA
size: NA
J: TRBJ1-2
V: TRBV9
CDR3: CASSVGGSGYTF
DNA: TGTGCCAGCAGCGTAGGGGGATCAGGCTACACCTTC

D: NA
size: NA
J: TRBJ2-1
V: TRBV5-1
CDR3: CASSLGWEHEQFF
DNA: TGCGCCAGCAGCTTGGGATGGGAACATGAGCAGTTCTTC

D: NA
size: NA
J: TRBJ2-5
V: TRBV5-1
CDR3: CASSLEETQYF
DNA: TGCGCCAGCAGCTTGGAAGAGACCCAGTACTTC

D: NA
size: NA
J: TRBJ2-1
V: TRBV7-3
CDR3: CASSLTMGAYNEQFF
DNA: TGTGCCAGCAGCTTAACGATGGGGGCCTACAATGAGCAGTTCTTC

D: NA
size: NA
J: TRBJ1-3
V: TRBV7-2
CDR3: CASSLGHLDTGNTIYF
DNA: TGTGCCAGCAGCTTAGGTCATCTGGACACTGGAAACACCATATATTTT

D: NA
size: NA
J: TRBJ2-4
V: TRBV7-2
CDR3: CASSLDQRNIQYF
DNA: TGTGCCAGCAGCTTAGACCAGCGAAACATTCAGTACTTC

D: NA
size: NA
J: TRBJ1-2
V: TRBV11-2
CDR3: CASSFNPGPTYGYTF
DNA: TGTGCCAGCAGCTTCAACCCGGGACCGACTTATGGCTACACCTTC

D: TRBD1
size: NA
J: TRBJ2-5
V: TRBV5-6
CDR3: CASSLWGAGGHQETQYF
DNA: TGTGCCAGCAGCTTGTGGGGAGCAGGGGGTCATCAAGAGACCCAGTACTTC

D: NA
size: NA
J: TRBJ1-5
V: TRBV10-3
CDR3: CAISDRPPNQPQHF
DNA: TGTGCCATCAGTGACAGGCCCCCTAATCAGCCCCAGCATTTT

D: TRBD2
size: NA
J: TRBJ2-2
V: TRBV7-8
CDR3: CASNRPGLAGWGTGELFF
DNA: TGTGCCAGCAACCGTCCGGGACTAGCGGGATGGGGGACCGGGGAGCTGTTTTTT

D: NA
size: NA
J: TRBJ2-3
V: TRBV14
CDR3: CASSQVPDTQYF
DNA: TGTGCCAGCAGCCAAGTTCCGGATACGCAGTATTTT

D: NA
size: NA
J: TRBJ1-2
V: TRBV6-1
CDR3: CASSASWRDYGYTF
DNA: TGTGCCAGCAGTGCCAGTTGGAGGGACTATGGCTACACCTTC

D: TRBD1
size: NA
J: TRBJ1-2
V: TRBV5-4
CDR3: CASSAQGVYGYTF
DNA: TGTGCCAGCAGCGCCCAGGGGGTCTATGGCTACACCTTC

D: TRBD2
size: NA
J: TRBJ2-3
V: TRBV9
CDR3: CASSATSGGYQGTQYF
DNA: TGTGCCAGCAGCGCTACTAGCGGGGGGTACCAGGGTACGCAGTATTTT